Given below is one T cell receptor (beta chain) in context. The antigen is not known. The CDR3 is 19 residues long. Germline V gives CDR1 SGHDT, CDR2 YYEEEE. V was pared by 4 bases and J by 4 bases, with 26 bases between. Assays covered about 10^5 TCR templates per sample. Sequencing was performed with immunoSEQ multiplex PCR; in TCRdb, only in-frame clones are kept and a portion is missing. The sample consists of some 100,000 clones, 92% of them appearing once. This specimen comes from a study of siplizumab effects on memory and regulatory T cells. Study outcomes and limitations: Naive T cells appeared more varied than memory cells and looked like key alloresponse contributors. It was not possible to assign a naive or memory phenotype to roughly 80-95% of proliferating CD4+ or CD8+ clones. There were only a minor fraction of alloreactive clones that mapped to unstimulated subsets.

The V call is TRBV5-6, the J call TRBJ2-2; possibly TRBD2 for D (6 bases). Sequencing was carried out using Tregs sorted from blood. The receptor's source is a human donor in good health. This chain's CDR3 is CASSLKENVGLTLTGELFF. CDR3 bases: TGTGCCAGCAGCCTAAAAGAGAATGTGGGACTTACCCTCACCGGGGAGCTGTTTTTT.